Below, 16 T cell receptor beta chains from the same sample are listed, as sequenced in a study of blood T cell repertoires in COVID-19. The method was immunoSEQ multiplex PCR; TCRdb's version includes in-frame clones alone and lacks a portion of them. The sample includes hundreds of thousands of clones, approximately 88% seen only once; the top ten take about 8.6%. Sequencing was done on a sample of peripheral blood. The receptors were gathered from a man aged 18 to 29 with active or convalescent COVID-19.

The chain couples TRBV12-3 or TRBV12-4 to TRBJ1-1; D is unresolved. The V end was cut by 1 base, the J end by 7 bases, with 10 bases between. The CDR3 runs 13 residues. The CDR3 nucleotides are TGTGCCAGCAGTTTAGGTCCCAGGAATGAAGCTTTCTTT. It yields the protein CASSLGPRNEAFF.

This CDR3 is CAIRGQGIDGYTF. The CDR3, as DNA: TGTGCCATCAGGGGACAGGGGATTGATGGCTACACCTTC. The V and J genes are TRBV10-3 and TRBJ1-2, with 10 bases aligning to TRBD1. This CDR3 region has 13 residues. V dropped 6 bases and J dropped 6; count of bases not matched to a gene: 4. Germline lookup yields CDR1 ENHRY and CDR2 SYGVKD.

The V call is TRBV9, the J call TRBJ1-1; D is possibly TRBD1 (5 bases). V dropped 2 bases and J dropped 7 bases, with 12 bases sitting between them. Germline lookup yields CDR1 SGDLS and CDR2 YYNGEE. This CDR3 spans 13 amino acids. CDR3 in amino acids: CASSVGWGREAFF. CDR3 nucleotides: TGTGCCAGCAGCGTCGGGTGGGGCCGTGAAGCTTTCTTT. Together with reference TRBV9 and TRBJ1-1, the CDR3 gives the full variable domain: DSGVTQTPKHLITATGQRVTLRCSPRSGDLSVYWYQQSLDQGLQFLIQYYNGEERAKGNILERFSAQQFPDLHSELNLSSLELGDSALYFCASSVGWGREAFFGQGTRLTVV.

V usage is TRBV10-3 and J usage is TRBJ1-2, with 8 bases lining up with TRBD1. The CDR3 sequence is 14 residues long. The germline gives CDR1 ENHRY, CDR2 SYGVKD. Losses at the gene ends were 6 bases for V and 8 bases for J; bases not matched to a gene: 11. CDR3 protein: CAIRDRADPGGYTF. The CDR3 DNA is TGTGCCATCAGGGACAGGGCCGACCCGGGCGGCTACACCTTC.

Note on this clone: Compared with germline, one end of the junction differs, possibly owing to a read error. The genes are TRBV6-5 and TRBJ1-5; D remains unclear. The CDR3 runs 13 residues. Germline V gene lookup returns CDR1 MNHEY and CDR2 SVGAGI. The CDR3 sequence: CASSDSSVQPQHF. CDR3 nucleotides: TGTGCCAGCAGTGACTCGTCGGTTCAGCCCCAGCATTTT.

The gene calls are TRBV5-4 and TRBJ1-1; D perhaps matches TRBD1 (6 bases). This CDR3 region has 15 residues. Trimming removed 4 bases from V and 0 bases from J, with 13 bases in between. The germline CDR1 and CDR2 sequences are SGHNT and YYREEE (reference sequence). This chain's CDR3 is CASSPGWGLNTEAFF. CDR3 DNA sequence: TGTGCCAGCAGCCCGGGGTGGGGGCTGAACACTGAAGCTTTCTTT.

CDR3 sequence: CASSPGTGDNQPQHF. The DNA of the CDR3 is TGTGCCAGCAGCCCCGGGACAGGGGATAATCAGCCCCAGCATTTT. The chain couples TRBV13 to TRBJ1-5; TRBD1 aligns across 10 bases. From germline, CDR1 is PRHDT and CDR2 FYEKMQ (reference sequence). This CDR3 is built from 15 residues. Unmatched junction bases numbered 5, after V lost 5 bases and J lost 4 bases.

With respect to this clone: A read error may account for a junction end that differs from germline. The J gene is TRBJ2-7, the V gene TRBV19; TRBD2 matches at 8 bases. This CDR3 spans 14 amino acids. The germline V gene encodes CDR1 LNHDA and CDR2 SQIVND (reference sequence). In DNA form, the CDR3 reads TGTGTCAGTAGTTGGCTAGCGGGCTCCTACGAGCAGTACTTC. Amino acids: CVSSWLAGSYEQYF.

V is TRBV7-3 and J is TRBJ1-1; 7 bases are a match to TRBD1. CDR3 length equals 14 residues. Germline CDR1 reads SGHTA; CDR2 reads FQGTGA. Losses at the gene ends were 2 bases for V and 6 bases for J; bases not matched to a gene: 6. The CDR3 DNA sequence: TGTGCCAGCAGCTTAGACAGGGAATCCCCTGAAGCTTTCTTT. Protein product: CASSLDRESPEAFF.

The V call is TRBV5-4, the J call TRBJ2-1; 7 bases are shared with TRBD2. Germline V gives CDR1 SGHNT, CDR2 YYREEE (reference sequence). The V and J ends lost 4 bases and 8 bases, in that order; junction bases with no gene match: 9. The CDR3 has 14 amino acids. CDR3 sequence: CASSTAGSPDEQFF. The DNA of the CDR3 is TGTGCCAGCAGCACAGCGGGGTCCCCCGATGAGCAGTTCTTC.

V usage is TRBV27 and J usage is TRBJ2-4, with no clear D. Trimming left V 5 bases short and J 4 bases short, with 18 bases between. CDR1 MNHEY and CDR2 SMNVEV come from the germline V gene (reference sequence). CDR3 size: 16 residues. The CDR3 loop is CASSRLGQPLKNIQYF. The CDR3 DNA is TGTGCCAGCAGTCGCCTCGGTCAACCTCTGAAAAACATTCAGTACTTC.

The J gene is TRBJ2-3, the V gene TRBV12-3 or TRBV12-4; no clear D. CDR3 length equals 13 residues. V lost 3 bases to trimming and J lost 0 bases, with 4 bases between them. The chain's CDR3 is CASSFGSTDTQYF. The CDR3 nucleotides are TGTGCCAGCAGTTTCGGGAGCACAGATACGCAGTATTTT.

The chain joins TRBV7-9 to TRBJ2-1; no clear D. Germline CDR1 reads SEHNR; CDR2 reads FQNEAQ (reference sequence). V shed 6 bases and J shed 6 bases, with 9 bases lying between them. The CDR3 extends over 12 amino acids. The DNA for the CDR3 is TGTGCCAGCAGTCGAGTCGGCAATGAGCAGTTCTTC. It encodes CASSRVGNEQFF.

The rearrangement links TRBV6-5 to TRBJ1-2; D is uncertain. Germline V gives CDR1 MNHEY, CDR2 SVGAGI. This CDR3 is 13 amino acids long. V was trimmed by 6 bases and J by 6 bases, leaving 14 bases between them. CDR3: CASRSEASDGYTF. The CDR3 nucleotides are TGTGCCAGCAGGTCCGAAGCAAGCGATGGCTACACCTTC.

The V gene is TRBV5-6, the J gene TRBJ1-1; tentative D call: TRBD1 (6 bases). Germline V gene lookup returns CDR1 SGHDT and CDR2 YYEEEE. Between the trimmed V and J ends, which lost 5 bases and 0 bases, there was a span of 8 bases. This CDR3 spans 13 amino acids. The CDR3, as DNA: TGTGCCAGCAGTTGGACAGTGAACACTGAAGCTTTCTTT. Its translation is CASSWTVNTEAFF. The complete variable domain, with remaining parts taken from reference TRBV5-6 and TRBJ1-1, reads DAGVTQSPTHLIKTRGQQVTLRCSPKSGHDTVSWYQQALGQGPQFIFQYYEEEERQRGNFPDRFSGHQFPNYSSELNVNALLLGDSALYLCASSWTVNTEAFFGQGTRLTVV.

CDR3 residues: CASSFRRGGAGNTIYF. The CDR3 nucleotides read TGTGCCAGCAGTTTTCGAAGAGGGGGGGCTGGAAACACCATATATTTT. This chain joins TRBV6-5 and TRBJ1-3; maybe TRBD1 (6 bases). Germline V gene sequence: CDR1 MNHEY, CDR2 SVGAGI. With 4 bases removed from V and 2 bases from J, the gap between germline ends came to 15 bases. This CDR3 spans 16 amino acids.